This TCR beta chain was identified in a study of T cells in Graves' hyperthyroidism and ophthalmopathy. As for the study in general: At the time of initial diagnosis and before any treatment, peripheral blood was collected.

Germline assignment: CDR1 SGHTA and CDR2 FQGNSA. J lost 3 bases, V lost 5 bases, and 14 bases had no gene match. There are 17 residues in the CDR3. With a duration under 2 months, the hyperthyroidism was newly diagnosed in patients aged 18 to 65. This clonotype has more than one count but fewer than ten. RNA transcripts provided the source from which TCR beta CDR3 regions were amplified. The study used the HTBI primer set for a first-round RT-PCR of the TCR CDR3. TCRdb analysed the multiplex PCR reads with MiXCR anew, one entry per CDR3 protein. Among 700,000 to 850,000 distinct CDR3 sequences, over 35% were seen once, and the ten largest hold 30% to 40%.

Material for sequencing was blood. The sequence derives from a woman aged 40 to 50 with Graves' hyperthyroidism. The V call is TRBV7-2, the J call TRBJ2-5; 8 nucleotides align to TRBD1. This CDR3 reads CASSLFRDRIGEETQYF. CDR3 DNA: TGTGCCAGCAGCCTCTTCCGGGACAGGATCGGTGAAGAGACCCAGTACTTC.